This TCR beta chain was recorded in a study of regulatory T cells in long-lasting Graves disease. Time point here: newly diagnosed GD, antithyroid drugs for less than 3 months. PBMC RNA served as the TCR library source. EDTA tubes received roughly 8.6 milliliters of drawn peripheral blood. The study's findings and limits: Shared public clonotypes totalled around 2,900 in persistent patients, compared with roughly 970 in new patients.

Sequencing libraries for TCR beta were prepared with iRepertoire HTBI primers and Arm-PCR of CDR3 regions. TCRdb fed the multiplex PCR reads into MiXCR, producing one record per CDR3 protein. The table includes roughly 610,000 distinct CDR3 sequences, about 15% detected once. As for this clonotype: Its matching antigen is unknown.

Trimming left V 1 base short and J 5 bases short, with 18 bases between. Germline values: CDR1 SGHRS, CDR2 YFSETQ. CDR3 length: 16 residues. These same records also appear under a second study, on T cells in Graves' hyperthyroidism and ophthalmopathy.

The chain employs TRBV5-1 and TRBJ2-5; D perhaps matches TRBD2 (5 bases). The clonotype was recovered from a woman aged 25 to 39 with Graves disease. The specimen was peripheral blood mononuclear cells (PBMCs), collected at new diagnosis, from a patient treated with antithyroid drugs. The CDR3, as DNA: TGCGCCAGCAGCTTGTCGGGCAACGCGGGCCGCGAGACCCAGTACTTC. Its translation: CASSLSGNAGRETQYF.